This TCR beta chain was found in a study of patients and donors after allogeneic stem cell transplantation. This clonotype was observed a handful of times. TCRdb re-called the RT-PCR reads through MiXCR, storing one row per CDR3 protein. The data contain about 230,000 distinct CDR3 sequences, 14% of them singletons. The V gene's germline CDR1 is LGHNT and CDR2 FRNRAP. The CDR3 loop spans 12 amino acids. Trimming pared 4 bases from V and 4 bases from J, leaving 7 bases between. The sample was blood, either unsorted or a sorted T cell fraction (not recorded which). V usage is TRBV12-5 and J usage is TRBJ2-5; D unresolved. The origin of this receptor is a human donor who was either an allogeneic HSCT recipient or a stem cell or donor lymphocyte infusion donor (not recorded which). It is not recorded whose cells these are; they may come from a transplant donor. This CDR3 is CASGSGRETQYF. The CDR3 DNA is TGTGCTAGTGGTTCCGGGCGAGAGACCCAGTACTTC.